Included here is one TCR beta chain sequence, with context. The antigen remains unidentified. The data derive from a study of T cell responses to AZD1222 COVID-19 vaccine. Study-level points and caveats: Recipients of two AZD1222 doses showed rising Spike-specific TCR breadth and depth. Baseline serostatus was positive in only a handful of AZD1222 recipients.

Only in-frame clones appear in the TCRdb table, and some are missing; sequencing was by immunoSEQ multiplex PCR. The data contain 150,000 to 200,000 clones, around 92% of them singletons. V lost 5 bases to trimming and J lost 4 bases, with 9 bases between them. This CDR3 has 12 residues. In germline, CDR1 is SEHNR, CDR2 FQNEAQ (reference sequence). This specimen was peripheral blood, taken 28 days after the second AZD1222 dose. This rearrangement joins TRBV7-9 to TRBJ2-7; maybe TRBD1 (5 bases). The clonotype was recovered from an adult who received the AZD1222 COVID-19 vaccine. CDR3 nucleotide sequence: TGTGCCAGCAGCCTAAGGGGTTACGAGCAGTACTTC. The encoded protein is CASSLRGYEQYF. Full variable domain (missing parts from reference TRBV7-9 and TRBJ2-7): DTGVSQNPRHKITKRGQNVTFRCDPISEHNRLYWYRQTLGQGPEFLTYFQNEAQLEKSRLLSDRFSAERPKGSFSTLEIQRTEQGDSAMYLCASSLRGYEQYFGPGTRLTVT.